A single sample is the source of the 29 T cell receptor beta chains below, sequenced in a study of blood T cells in healthy people across ages. Sample-barcoded 5' priming and a J-beta primer mix drove a second PCR of roughly 6 to 12 cycles. TCRdb ran MiXCR on the 5' RACE reads and lists one entry per CDR3 protein. The sample carries around 970,000 distinct CDR3 sequences, just over 50% recorded once. The sample taken for sequencing was blood. These TCRs come from a woman aged 55-70 years in good health.

This clonotype was seen once. The gene calls are TRBV6-2 or TRBV6-3 and TRBJ2-6; D gene unclear. V was clipped by 6 bases and J by 5 bases, with 17 bases between them. CDR1 is MNHEY and CDR2 is SVGEGT in the germline V gene. The CDR3 loop spans 16 amino acids. The chain's CDR3 is CASSRISGFWANVLTF. In DNA form, the CDR3 reads TGTGCCAGCAGCCGAATCTCTGGGTTTTGGGCCAACGTCCTGACTTTC.

The chain joins TRBV28 to TRBJ1-5; D uncertain. V lost 5 bases and J 8 bases, leaving 28 bases between the germline ends. Per germline, CDR1 MDHEN and CDR2 SYDVKM. The CDR3 is made up of 18 amino acids. The CDR3 nucleotides are TGTGCCAGCAGTATACCCCGGTTGGTGCCCCCTAACATGAAGCCCCAGCATTTT. Translating gives CASSIPRLVPPNMKPQHF.

This clonotype was found a few times. The J gene is TRBJ2-3, the V gene TRBV11-1; the D gene is possibly TRBD1 (5 bases). The germline V and J ends were trimmed by 5 bases and 4 bases, with 13 bases remaining between them. The CDR3 consists of 14 residues. Germline V lookup: CDR1 SGHAT, CDR2 FQDESV (reference sequence). As DNA, the CDR3 is TGTGCCAGCAGCCCCCAGGGTTCGGCAGATACGCAGTATTTT. This encodes CASSPQGSADTQYF.

This clonotype was counted between two and nine times. The V gene is TRBV12-3 or TRBV12-4, the J gene TRBJ1-2; D gene ambiguous. The CDR3 is made up of 14 amino acids. V shed 8 bases and J shed 2 bases, with 15 bases lying between them. The CDR3 nucleotides read TGTGCCAGCCGACTAAGCGCGGCGAACTATGGCTACACCTTC. This sequence encodes CASRLSAANYGYTF.

This clonotype was counted only a few times. CDR3 sequence reads: CASSLRLADTYEQYF. In DNA, the CDR3 is TGCGCCAGCAGCCTTCGACTAGCGGATACCTACGAGCAGTACTTC. The V call is TRBV4-3, the J call TRBJ2-7, with 9 bases lining up with TRBD2. Germline V gene data show CDR1 as LGHNA and CDR2 as YSLEER. The CDR3 has 15 residues. The J segment lost 2 bases and the V segment lost 4 bases, leaving 6 bases of the junction unmatched.

About this clonotype: The junction shows a germline mismatch at one end, possibly a read error. The chain combines TRBV4-2 with TRBJ2-3; 9 bases map to TRBD1. CDR1 and CDR2 (germline): LGHNA, YNFKEQ. CDR3 length: 13 amino acids. The CDR3 spells CAIRDRATDTQYF. The CDR3 DNA reads as TGTGCCATCCGGGACAGGGCCACAGATACACAGTATTTT.

The CDR3 DNA follows: TGTGCCAGCAGTCCCCGACAGGGCGGTCGGACAGATACGCAGTATTTT. Translated, it gives CASSPRQGGRTDTQYF. The J gene is TRBJ2-3, the V gene TRBV28; 7 nucleotides match TRBD1. This CDR3 comprises 16 residues. V was pared by 5 bases and J by 3 bases, with 11 bases of the junction left unmatched. Germline V gives CDR1 MDHEN, CDR2 SYDVKM.

A note on this clonotype: The junction differs from germline at one of its ends, possibly a read error. J is TRBJ2-3 and V is TRBV20-1, with 8 positions matching TRBD2. This CDR3 has 16 residues. Germline CDR1 DFQATT, CDR2 SNEGSKA (reference sequence). CDR3 loop: CSVIIPSGPGTDSQYF. The CDR3 region has the DNA TGCAGTGTTATAATTCCTAGCGGGCCAGGCACAGATTCGCAGTATTTT.

The chain combines TRBV28 with TRBJ1-5, with D hard to call. Between the trimmed V and J ends, which lost 6 bases and 2 bases, there was a span of 14 bases. The CDR3 runs to 15 residues. Per the germline V gene, CDR1 is MDHEN and CDR2 is SYDVKM. The CDR3 DNA sequence: TGTGCCAGCAGCACTACCCATGGGGGCAATCAGCCCCAGCATTTT. Protein product: CASSTTHGGNQPQHF.

This chain uses TRBV12-3 or TRBV12-4 with TRBJ2-7, with 13 positions matching TRBD2. TRBJ2-1 matches the DNA end more closely, so the J call is doubtful. This CDR3 is 14 amino acids long. CDR3 loop: CASSFRTSGSWQFF. Here the CDR3 DNA reads TGTGCCAGCAGTTTTCGGACTAGCGGGAGCTGGCAGTTCTTC.

The rearrangement joins TRBV7-2 to TRBJ2-3, with D perhaps matching TRBD1 or TRBD2 (6 bases each). Germline V gene data show CDR1 as SGHTA and CDR2 as FQGNSA. This CDR3 spans 15 amino acids. With 1 base removed from V and 5 bases from J, the gap between germline ends came to 13 bases. CDR3 DNA: TGTGCCAGCAGCTTAGTAGGGGGGCGGATAGATACGCAGTATTTT. Residues: CASSLVGGRIDTQYF.

As regards this clonotype: Germline is not matched at one junction end, which may reflect a read error. V and J are TRBV4-1 and TRBJ2-5, with 9 positions matching TRBD1. The length of the CDR3 is 16 residues. The germline V gene has CDR1 MGHRA and CDR2 YSYEKL. The CDR3 reads CASGQRQGGSYNEQYF. The CDR3 DNA follows: TGCGCCAGCGGCCAACGACAGGGGGGCTCCTACAATGAGCAGTACTTC.

V and J are TRBV6-1 and TRBJ2-1; no clear D. Trimming took 6 bases from V and 0 from J, leaving 21 bases between them. The CDR3 length is 18 residues. Per the germline V gene, CDR1 is MNHNS and CDR2 is SASEGT. CDR3 region: CASRLTAPPTSSYNEQFF. The CDR3, as DNA: TGTGCCAGCAGACTAACTGCTCCGCCGACGTCCTCCTACAATGAGCAGTTCTTC.

This chain links TRBV7-2 with TRBJ2-1; tentative D call: TRBD2 (6 bases). The assigned J gene may be wrong: the sequence end matches TRBJ2-7 better. This CDR3 contains 13 residues. Germline V CDR1 and CDR2: SGHTA, FQGNSA. The CDR3 region is CASSSQAGNEQYF. The CDR3 DNA reads TGTGCCAGCAGCTCCCAAGCGGGCAATGAGCAGTACTTC.

This chain links TRBV29-1 with TRBJ1-4; 9 positions agree with TRBD1. This CDR3 is 14 amino acids long. Trimming took 6 bases from V and 2 from J; bases not matched to a gene: 4. Germline V CDR1 and CDR2: SQVTM, ANQGSEA. As DNA, the CDR3 is TGCAGCGTAGGACAGGGGTCTACTAATGAAAAACTGTTTTTT. Its translation: CSVGQGSTNEKLFF.

The chain couples TRBV6-5 to TRBJ2-7; D might be TRBD1 (6 bases). Trimming cost V 6 bases and J 5 bases, with 17 bases left between them. The germline V gene has CDR1 MNHEY and CDR2 SVGAGI. The CDR3 contains 14 residues. The CDR3 reads CASRIGQLTNEQYF. DNA of the CDR3: TGTGCCAGCAGAATTGGACAGCTTACCAACGAGCAGTACTTC.

This chain links TRBV20-1 with TRBJ2-5; D is ambiguous. Matching the DNA end better, TRBJ2-7 makes the J call doubtful. This CDR3 contains 13 residues. Looked up from germline, CDR1 is DFQATT and CDR2 is SNEGSKA (reference sequence). The CDR3, as DNA: TGCAGTGTCCCTGTGCTCGGAACCTACGAGCAGTACTTC. Translating gives CSVPVLGTYEQYF.

The chain joins TRBV4-2 to TRBJ2-1; 8 bases line up with TRBD2. The CDR3 totals 15 residues. Germline lookup yields CDR1 LGHNA and CDR2 YNFKEQ. The junction had 4 bases not matched to a gene; V was cut back by 1 base and J by 5 bases. The DNA of the CDR3 is TGTGCCAGCAGCCAAGCCAGCGGGGGCGACAATGAGCAGTTCTTC. Translation: CASSQASGGDNEQFF.

This clonotype was seen a few times. The chain is built from TRBV3-1 and TRBJ2-5; 9 bases are shared with TRBD2. The closer fit of TRBJ2-7 to the DNA end suggests the J call may be wrong. Germline assignment: CDR1 LGHDT and CDR2 YNNKEL (reference sequence). This CDR3 region has 15 residues. In DNA, the CDR3 is TGTGCCAGCAGCCAACTACCTCTAGCGGGATACGAGCAGTACTTC. Translated, it gives CASSQLPLAGYEQYF.

The chain combines TRBV9 with TRBJ2-3; 7 nucleotides align to TRBD1. V dropped 2 bases and J dropped 1; count of bases not matched to a gene: 7. Looked up from germline, CDR1 is SGDLS and CDR2 is YYNGEE. The CDR3 runs to 16 residues. The CDR3, as DNA: TGTGCCAGCAGCGTTGACAGGGCCCGTGGCACAGATACGCAGTATTTT. Protein product: CASSVDRARGTDTQYF. The variable domain in full, with the rest retrieved from reference TRBV9 and TRBJ2-3, is DSGVTQTPKHLITATGQRVTLRCSPRSGDLSVYWYQQSLDQGLQFLIQYYNGEERAKGNILERFSAQQFPDLHSELNLSSLELGDSALYFCASSVDRARGTDTQYFGPGTRLTVL.

The chain has TRBV28 and TRBJ2-7; a weak D match, TRBD2 (5 bases). The CDR3 runs 14 residues. Germline V gives CDR1 MDHEN, CDR2 SYDVKM. Trimming took 4 bases from V and 0 from J, leaving 10 bases between them. CDR3 sequence: CASSWYGSSYEQYF. In DNA form, the CDR3 reads TGTGCCAGCAGTTGGTATGGGAGCTCCTACGAGCAGTACTTC.

The genes are TRBV6-1 and TRBJ2-4; D assignment may be TRBD1 or TRBD2 (5 bases each). Trimming stripped 3 bases from V and 13 bases from J, with 16 bases between. The CDR3 loop spans 13 amino acids. From germline, CDR1 is MNHNS and CDR2 SASEGT. The CDR3 bases are TGTGCCAGCAGTGACGTAGAATTGGGGGAGCAGTACTTC. This sequence encodes CASSDVELGEQYF.

This clonotype was observed a few times. The genes are TRBV5-1 and TRBJ2-1, with a possible D match to TRBD1 (6 bases). The germline CDR1 and CDR2 sequences are SGHRS and YFSETQ. The ends were cut back, 4 bases at V and 1 base at J, with 15 bases in the middle. This CDR3 spans 16 amino acids. The CDR3 reads CASSPDPDRSYNEQFF. CDR3 nucleotide sequence: TGCGCCAGCAGCCCGGACCCGGACAGATCCTACAATGAGCAGTTCTTC. Looking up the rest from reference TRBV5-1 and TRBJ2-1 gives the full variable domain: KAGVTQTPRYLIKTRGQQVTLSCSPISGHRSVSWYQQTPGQGLQFLFEYFSETQRNKGNFPGRFSGRQFSNSRSEMNVSTLELGDSALYLCASSPDPDRSYNEQFFGPGTRLTVL.

CDR3 residues: CSARDLPSGYNEQFF. DNA for the CDR3: TGCAGTGCTAGAGATCTTCCTAGCGGATACAATGAGCAGTTCTTC. The V gene is TRBV20-1, the J gene TRBJ2-1, with 7 bases aligning to TRBD2. Germline CDR1 and CDR2: DFQATT and SNEGSKA (reference sequence). J gave up 4 bases and V 0 bases, and 6 bases lay outside the gene matches. CDR3 size: 15 residues.

This chain joins TRBV20-1 and TRBJ2-7; D might be TRBD2 (6 bases). Germline V gene sequence: CDR1 DFQATT, CDR2 SNEGSKA (reference sequence). This CDR3 has 14 residues. The ends were cut back, 6 bases at V and 2 bases at J, with 17 bases in the middle. The CDR3 DNA reads TGCAGTGCAAACGCCTGGGCGGGGACCTACGAGCAGTACTTC. Its protein product is CSANAWAGTYEQYF.

Only a few counts were recorded for this clonotype. The V gene is TRBV4-2, the J gene TRBJ2-1; 7 nucleotides agree with TRBD2. Unmatched junction bases numbered 7, after V lost 4 bases and J lost 7 bases. Germline lookup yields CDR1 LGHNA and CDR2 YNFKEQ. This CDR3 is built from 14 residues. CDR3 sequence reads: CASSRGGSTNEQFF. In DNA, the CDR3 is TGTGCCAGCAGCCGGGGCGGGAGTACGAATGAGCAGTTCTTC.

The table lists this clonotype with a few counts. The genes are TRBV5-1 and TRBJ2-1, with D perhaps matching TRBD1 or TRBD2 (5 bases each). This CDR3 has 16 amino acids. V was cut by 4 bases and J by 2 bases, with 16 bases left in between. CDR1 and CDR2 (germline): SGHRS, YFSETQ. In DNA, the CDR3 is TGCGCCAGCAGCCGGAACCGGGACGACACCTACAATGAGCAGTTCTTC. The encoded protein is CASSRNRDDTYNEQFF.

V and J are TRBV3-1 and TRBJ1-4; D remains unclear. The germline V gene encodes CDR1 LGHDT and CDR2 YNNKEL (reference sequence). V was trimmed by 1 base and J by 3 bases, leaving 15 bases between them. The CDR3 covers 17 residues. The CDR3 loop reads CASSQVIGRGANEKLFF. The CDR3 bases are TGTGCCAGCAGCCAAGTCATTGGCCGGGGAGCTAATGAAAAACTGTTTTTT.

Comment on this clonotype: A junction end diverges from the germline sequence, so it may reflect a read error. The chain links TRBV12-3 or TRBV12-4 to TRBJ2-6; 8 nucleotides align to TRBD1. The CDR3 covers 17 residues. The CDR3 is CASSYPGGWSGASVLTF. The CDR3 DNA reads TGTGCCAGCAGTTATCCAGGGGGCTGGTCTGGGGCCAGCGTCCTGACTTTC.